The present T cell receptor (beta chain) was sequenced within a study of blood T cells in healthy people across ages. This clonotype was picked up many times. A sample-barcoded 5' primer and a J-beta primer mix were used in a second PCR of roughly 7 to 12 cycles. TCRdb re-derived calls from the 5' RACE reads in MiXCR, one entry per CDR3 protein. The sample lists 550,000 to 800,000 distinct CDR3 sequences, about 34% occurring once. The V gene lost 8 bases and the J gene lost 0 bases, with 17 bases spanning the gap. Germline V CDR1 and CDR2: SNHLY, FYNNEI. The CDR3 is 15 residues long. Total RNA was isolated from each sample in quantities of at least 5.5 micrograms.

The origin of this receptor is a woman older than 75 in good health. This rearrangement joins TRBV2 to TRBJ2-7, with D possibly being TRBD1 or TRBD2 (5 bases each). The sequenced material came from blood. In nucleotides, the CDR3 is TGTGCCAGCTGGTGGGGGAGCGTGAGCTCCTACGAGCAGTACTTC. This encodes CASWWGSVSSYEQYF.